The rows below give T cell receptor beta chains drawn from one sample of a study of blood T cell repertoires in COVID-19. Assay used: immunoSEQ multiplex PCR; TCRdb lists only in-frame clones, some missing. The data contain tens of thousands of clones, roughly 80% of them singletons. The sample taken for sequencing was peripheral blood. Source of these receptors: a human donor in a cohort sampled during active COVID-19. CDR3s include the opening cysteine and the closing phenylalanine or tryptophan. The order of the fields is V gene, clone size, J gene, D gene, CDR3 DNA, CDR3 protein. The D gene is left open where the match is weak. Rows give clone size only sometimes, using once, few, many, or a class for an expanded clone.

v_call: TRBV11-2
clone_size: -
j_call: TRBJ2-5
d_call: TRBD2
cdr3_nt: TGTGCCAGCAGCCCAAGAGCGGGGGTACAAGAGACCCAGTACTTC
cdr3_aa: CASSPRAGVQETQYF

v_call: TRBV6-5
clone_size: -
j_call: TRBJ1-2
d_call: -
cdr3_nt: TGTGCCAGCAGCCTAGAAGGACGGGAGGGTGGCTACACCTTC
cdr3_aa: CASSLEGREGGYTF

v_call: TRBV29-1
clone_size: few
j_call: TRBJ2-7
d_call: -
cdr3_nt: TGCAGCGTTGAAGTTGATGCCAGGCAGTACTTC
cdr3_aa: CSVEVDARQYF

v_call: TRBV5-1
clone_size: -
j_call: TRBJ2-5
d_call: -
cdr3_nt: TGCGCCAGCAGCTTTACCGACGGAGGTACCCAAGGAGAGACCCAGTACTTC
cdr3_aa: CASSFTDGGTQGETQYF

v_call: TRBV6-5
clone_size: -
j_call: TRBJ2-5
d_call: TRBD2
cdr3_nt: TGTGCCAGCAGGGGACTAGCACGTGAGACCCAGTACTTC
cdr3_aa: CASRGLARETQYF

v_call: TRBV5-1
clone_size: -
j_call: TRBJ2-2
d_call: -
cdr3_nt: TGCGCCAGCAGCTTGGGAACTAGCACCGGGGAGCTGTTTTTT
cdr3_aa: CASSLGTSTGELFF

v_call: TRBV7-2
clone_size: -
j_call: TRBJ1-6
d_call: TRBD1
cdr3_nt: TGTGCCAGCAGCTTAAGGGACAGGGAAGTGTCCTATAATTCACCCCTCCACTTT
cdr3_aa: CASSLRDREVSYNSPLHF

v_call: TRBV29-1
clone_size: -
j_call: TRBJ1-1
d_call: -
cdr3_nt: TGCAGCCTCCGGGACAAGGAGAACACTGAAGCTTTCTTT
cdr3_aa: CSLRDKENTEAFF

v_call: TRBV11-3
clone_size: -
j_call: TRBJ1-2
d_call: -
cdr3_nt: TGTGCCAGCAGCTTAGAAAATTTTGGTCACTTACTTGGGACAACCACTAACTATGGCTACACCTTC
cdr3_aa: CASSLENFGHLLGTTTNYGYTF

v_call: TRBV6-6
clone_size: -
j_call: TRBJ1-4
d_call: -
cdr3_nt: TGTGCCAGCAACCGACAGGATAATGAAAAACTGTTTTTT
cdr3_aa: CASNRQDNEKLFF

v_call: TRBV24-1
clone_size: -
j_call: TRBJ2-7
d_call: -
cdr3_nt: TGTGCCACCAGTCCCCAAAGACTACATGGGAATTGCGAGCAGTACTTC
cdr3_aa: CATSPQRLHGNCEQYF

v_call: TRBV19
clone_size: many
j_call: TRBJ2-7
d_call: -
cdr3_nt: TGTGCCAGTAGTACGCGGACAGTGACGGCCGAGCAGTACTTC
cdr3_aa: CASSTRTVTAEQYF

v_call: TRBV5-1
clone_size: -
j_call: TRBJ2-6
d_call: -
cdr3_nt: TGCGCCAGCAGCTTGCGGCAGGCCTACTCTGGGGCCAACGTCCTGACTTTC
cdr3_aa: CASSLRQAYSGANVLTF

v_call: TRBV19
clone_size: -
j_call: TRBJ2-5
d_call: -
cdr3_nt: TGTGCCAGTAGTATAGATGGCAGGGTACGAGAGACCCAGTACTTC
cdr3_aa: CASSIDGRVRETQYF

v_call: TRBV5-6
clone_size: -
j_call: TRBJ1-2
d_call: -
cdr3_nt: TGTGCCAGCAGCTCCCTAGGCAGGGAGGACTATGGCTACACCTTC
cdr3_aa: CASSSLGREDYGYTF

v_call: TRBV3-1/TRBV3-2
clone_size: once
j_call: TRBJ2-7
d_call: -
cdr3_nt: TGTGCCAGCAGCCACCCCCCCGCGGGGACAGCCGCCTACGAGCAGTACTTC
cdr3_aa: CASSHPPAGTAAYEQYF

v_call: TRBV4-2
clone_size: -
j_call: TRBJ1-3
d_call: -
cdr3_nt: TGTGCCAGCAGCCAGACAGAAACCTCTGGAAACACCATATATTTT
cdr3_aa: CASSQTETSGNTIYF

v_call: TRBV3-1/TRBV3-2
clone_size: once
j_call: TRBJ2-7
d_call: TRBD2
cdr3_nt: TGTGCCAGCAGCCAAGATCTTAGTTGGCTAGCGGGGACCGAGCAGTACTTC
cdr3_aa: CASSQDLSWLAGTEQYF

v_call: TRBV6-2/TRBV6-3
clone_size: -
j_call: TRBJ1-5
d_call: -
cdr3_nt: TGTGCCAGCAGTTACCCGGGGGTCGGCAATCAGCCCCAGCATTTT
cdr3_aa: CASSYPGVGNQPQHF

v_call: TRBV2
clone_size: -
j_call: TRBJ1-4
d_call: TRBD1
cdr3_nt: TGTGCCAGCAGTGCCAGGGGGCGTACGACAACTAATGAAAAACTGTTTTTT
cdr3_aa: CASSARGRTTTNEKLFF

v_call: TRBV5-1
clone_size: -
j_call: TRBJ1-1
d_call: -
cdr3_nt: TGCGCCAGCAGCTTCACAGGGAACACTGAAGCTTTCTTT
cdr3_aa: CASSFTGNTEAFF

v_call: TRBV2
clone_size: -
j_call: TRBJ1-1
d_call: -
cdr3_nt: TGTGCCAGCAAGCCGCGTTTCGTGAACACTGAAGCTTTCTTT
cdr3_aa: CASKPRFVNTEAFF

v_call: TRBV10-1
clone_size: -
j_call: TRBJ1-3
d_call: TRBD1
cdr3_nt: TGCGCCAGCAGTGAGAGGACAGGGGGCCTTTCGGCTGGAAACACCATATATTTT
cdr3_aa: CASSERTGGLSAGNTIYF

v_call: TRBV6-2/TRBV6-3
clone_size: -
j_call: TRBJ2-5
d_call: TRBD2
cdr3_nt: TGTGCCAGCAGTCCCCCCCCCATACTAGCGGGGAACCAAGAGACCCAGTACTTC
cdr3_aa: CASSPPPILAGNQETQYF

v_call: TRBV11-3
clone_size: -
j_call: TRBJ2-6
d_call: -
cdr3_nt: TGTGCCAGCAGCTTAGGCGGCGAGCTCTCTGGGGCCAACGTCCTGACTTTC
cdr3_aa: CASSLGGELSGANVLTF

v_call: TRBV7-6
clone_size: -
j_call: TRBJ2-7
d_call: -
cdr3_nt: TGTGCCAGCAGCTTAAATGTGAAGGCGGGCTACGAGCAGTACTTC
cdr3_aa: CASSLNVKAGYEQYF

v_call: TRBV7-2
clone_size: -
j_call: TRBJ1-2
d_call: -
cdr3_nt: TGTGCCAGCAGCTTATTTCCCGTCTCCTATGGCTACACCTTC
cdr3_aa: CASSLFPVSYGYTF

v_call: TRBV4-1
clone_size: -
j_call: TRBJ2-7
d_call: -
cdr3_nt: TGCGCCAGCAGCCAAGCGCAGGGCTACGAGCAGTACTTC
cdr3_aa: CASSQAQGYEQYF

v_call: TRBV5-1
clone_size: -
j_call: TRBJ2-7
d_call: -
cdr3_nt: TGCGCCAGCAGCTGGACACGGACGGATGAGCAGTACTTC
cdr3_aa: CASSWTRTDEQYF

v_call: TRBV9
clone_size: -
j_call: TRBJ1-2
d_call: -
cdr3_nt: TGTGCCAGCAGAAAAGGGGGGGACTATGGCTACACCTTC
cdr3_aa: CASRKGGDYGYTF

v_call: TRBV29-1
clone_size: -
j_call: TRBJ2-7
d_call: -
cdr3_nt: TGCAGCGTTGGACAGGACTACGAGCAGTACTTC
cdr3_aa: CSVGQDYEQYF

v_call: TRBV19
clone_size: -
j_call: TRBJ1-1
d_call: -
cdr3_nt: TGTGCCAGTAGTAACACACTGGACATGAACACTGAAGCTTTCTTT
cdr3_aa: CASSNTLDMNTEAFF

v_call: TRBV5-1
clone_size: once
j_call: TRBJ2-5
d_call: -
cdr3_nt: TGCGCCAGCAGCTTCGGACAGATGGAGCAAGAGACCCAGTACTTC
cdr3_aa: CASSFGQMEQETQYF

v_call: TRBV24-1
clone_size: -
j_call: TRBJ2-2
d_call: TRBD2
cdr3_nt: TGTGCCACCAGTGATTTCACGGGGGGGGCCACCGGGGAGCTGTTTTTT
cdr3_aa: CATSDFTGGATGELFF

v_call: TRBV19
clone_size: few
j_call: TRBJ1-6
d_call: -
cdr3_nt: TGTGCCAGTAGTACCGTCAGGGATTCACCCCTCCACTTT
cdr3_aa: CASSTVRDSPLHF

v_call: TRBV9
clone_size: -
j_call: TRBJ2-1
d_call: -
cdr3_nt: TGTGCCAGCCTAAATGAGCAGTTCTTC
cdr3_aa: CASLNEQFF

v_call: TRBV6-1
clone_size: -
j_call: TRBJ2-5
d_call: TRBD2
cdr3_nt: TGTGCCAGCAGTGAAGCGGGAACTAGCGGGGTCTACGGTGGAGAGACCCAGTACTTC
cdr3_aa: CASSEAGTSGVYGGETQYF

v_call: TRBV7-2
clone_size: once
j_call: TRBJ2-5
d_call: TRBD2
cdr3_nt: TGTGCCAGCAGCTTAGTCGGACTAGCGGAAGAGACCCAGTACTTC
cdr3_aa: CASSLVGLAEETQYF

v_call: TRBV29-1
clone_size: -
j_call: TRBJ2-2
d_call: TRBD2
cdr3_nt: TGCAGCGTTGGGCTAGCGGGGGGAGTCGGGGAGCTGTTTTTT
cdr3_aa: CSVGLAGGVGELFF